This T cell receptor beta chain was identified in a study of OX40 agonist ivuxolimab in advanced cancers. Study information: With ivuxolimab, an agonistic anti-OX40 (CD134) antibody, patients were treated. Among those treated, three patients had partial responses, one with hepatocellular carcinoma and two with cutaneous melanoma. Study outcomes and limitations: The study found that CD8+ T cells averaged more expanded clones than CD4+. Certain nonresponders additionally had low normalized T-cell clonal expansion.

Concerning this clone itself: Antigen: not known.

Only in-frame clones appear in the TCRdb table, and some are missing; sequencing was by immunoSEQ multiplex PCR. The table includes around 50,000 clones, 88% detected once. The germline gives CDR1 SNHLY, CDR2 FYNNEI. With V trimmed by 8 bases and J by 3 bases, 9 bases remained unmatched. The CDR3 is 15 amino acids. The J gene is TRBJ2-5, the V gene TRBV2, with 10 bases that match TRBD1. The source of this sequence is an adult with an advanced solid tumor such as melanoma, head and neck, liver or kidney cancer. Sample: CD4+ or CD8+ T cells sorted from blood, taken in a trial of the OX40 agonist ivuxolimab. DNA of the CDR3: TGTGCCAGCGAGCGACAGGGGGCGCGGGAAGAGACCCAGTACTTC. Encoded protein: CASERQGAREETQYF.